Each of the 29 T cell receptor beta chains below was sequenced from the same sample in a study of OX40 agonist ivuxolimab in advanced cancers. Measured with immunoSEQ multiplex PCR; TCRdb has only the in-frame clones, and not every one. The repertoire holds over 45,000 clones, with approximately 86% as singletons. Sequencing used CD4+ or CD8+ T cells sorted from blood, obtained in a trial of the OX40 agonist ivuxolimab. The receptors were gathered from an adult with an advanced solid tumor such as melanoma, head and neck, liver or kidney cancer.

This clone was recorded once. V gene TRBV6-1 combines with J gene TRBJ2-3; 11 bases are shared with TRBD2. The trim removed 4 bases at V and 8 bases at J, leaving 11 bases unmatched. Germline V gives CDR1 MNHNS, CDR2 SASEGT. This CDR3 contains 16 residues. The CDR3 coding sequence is TGTGCCAGCAGTGTCCAGCTAGCGGGGGGAGGGGGTACGCAGTATTTT. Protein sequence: CASSVQLAGGGGTQYF.

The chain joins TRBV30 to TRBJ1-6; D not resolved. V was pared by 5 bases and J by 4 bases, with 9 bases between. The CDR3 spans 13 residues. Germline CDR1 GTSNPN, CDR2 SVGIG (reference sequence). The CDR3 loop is CAWGREYNSPLHF. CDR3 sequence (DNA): TGTGCCTGGGGACGGGAGTATAATTCACCCCTCCACTTT.

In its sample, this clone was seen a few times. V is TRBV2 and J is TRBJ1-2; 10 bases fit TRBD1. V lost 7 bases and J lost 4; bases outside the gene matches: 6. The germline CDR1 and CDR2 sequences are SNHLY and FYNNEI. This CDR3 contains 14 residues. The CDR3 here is CASNRQGAGYGYTF. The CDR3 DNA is TGTGCCAGCAACCGACAGGGGGCCGGCTATGGCTACACCTTC.

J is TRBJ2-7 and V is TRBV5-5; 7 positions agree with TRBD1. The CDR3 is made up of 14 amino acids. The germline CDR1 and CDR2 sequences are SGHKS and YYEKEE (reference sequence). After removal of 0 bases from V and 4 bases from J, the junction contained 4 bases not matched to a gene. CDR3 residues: CASSLGGTDYEQYF. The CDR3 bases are TGTGCCAGCAGCTTGGGGGGGACAGATTACGAGCAGTACTTC.

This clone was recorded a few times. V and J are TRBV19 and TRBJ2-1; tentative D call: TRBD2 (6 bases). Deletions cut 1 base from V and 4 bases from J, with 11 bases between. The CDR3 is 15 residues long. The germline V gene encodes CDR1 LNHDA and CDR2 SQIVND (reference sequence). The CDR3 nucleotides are TGTGCCAGTAGTATAGTGCTAGGAGGGTACAATGAGCAGTTCTTC. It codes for CASSIVLGGYNEQFF.

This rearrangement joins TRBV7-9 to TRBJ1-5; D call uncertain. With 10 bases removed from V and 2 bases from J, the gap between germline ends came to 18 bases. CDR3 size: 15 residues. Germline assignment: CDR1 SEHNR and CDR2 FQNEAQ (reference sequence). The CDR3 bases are TGTGCCATAGCAGTAGGGTCGAGCGGCAATCAGCCCCAGCATTTT. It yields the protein CAIAVGSSGNQPQHF.

CDR3 in amino acids: CASSDRIGYTF. CDR3 nucleotides: TGTGCCAGCAGTGACAGAATCGGCTACACCTTC. V is TRBV11-2 and J is TRBJ1-2, with TRBD1 as a possible D gene (5 bases). V was cut by 6 bases and J by 8 bases, with 10 bases left in between. Germline CDR1 reads SGHAT; CDR2 reads FQNNGV. CDR3 length: 11 residues.

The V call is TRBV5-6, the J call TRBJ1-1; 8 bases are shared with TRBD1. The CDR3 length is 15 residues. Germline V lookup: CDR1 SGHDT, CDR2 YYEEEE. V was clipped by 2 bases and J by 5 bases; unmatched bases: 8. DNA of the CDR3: TGTGCCAGCAGCTTACTGACAGGGGTATGGACTGAAGCTTTCTTT. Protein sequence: CASSLLTGVWTEAFF. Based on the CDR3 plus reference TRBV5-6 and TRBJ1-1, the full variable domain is DAGVTQSPTHLIKTRGQQVTLRCSPKSGHDTVSWYQQALGQGPQFIFQYYEEEERQRGNFPDRFSGHQFPNYSSELNVNALLLGDSALYLCASSLLTGVWTEAFFGQGTRLTVV.

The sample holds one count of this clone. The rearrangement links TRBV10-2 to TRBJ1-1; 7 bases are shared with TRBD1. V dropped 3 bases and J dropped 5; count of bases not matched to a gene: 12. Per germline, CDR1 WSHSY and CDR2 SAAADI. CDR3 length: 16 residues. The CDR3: CASSDSRGTKVTEAFF. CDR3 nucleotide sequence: TGCGCCAGCAGTGACTCCAGGGGGACAAAGGTAACTGAAGCTTTCTTT.

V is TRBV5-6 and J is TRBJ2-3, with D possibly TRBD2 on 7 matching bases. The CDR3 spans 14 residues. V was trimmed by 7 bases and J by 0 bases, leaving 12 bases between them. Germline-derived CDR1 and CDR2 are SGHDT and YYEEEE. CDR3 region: CASRRGGSTDTQYF. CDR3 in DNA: TGTGCCAGCCGAAGGGGGGGAAGCACAGATACGCAGTATTTT.

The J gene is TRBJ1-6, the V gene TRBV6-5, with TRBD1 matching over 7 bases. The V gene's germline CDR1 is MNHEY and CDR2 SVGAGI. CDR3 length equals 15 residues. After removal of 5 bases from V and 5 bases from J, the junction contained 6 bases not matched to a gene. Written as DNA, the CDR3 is TGTGCCAGCAGTCGACAGGGTAATCATAATTCACCCCTCCACTTT. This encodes CASSRQGNHNSPLHF.

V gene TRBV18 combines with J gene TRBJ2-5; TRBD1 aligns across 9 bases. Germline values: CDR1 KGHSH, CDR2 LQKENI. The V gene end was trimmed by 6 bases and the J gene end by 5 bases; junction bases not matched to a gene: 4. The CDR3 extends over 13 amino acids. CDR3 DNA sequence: TGTGCCAGCTCCCGGACAGGGGTCGAGACCCAGTACTTC. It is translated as CASSRTGVETQYF.

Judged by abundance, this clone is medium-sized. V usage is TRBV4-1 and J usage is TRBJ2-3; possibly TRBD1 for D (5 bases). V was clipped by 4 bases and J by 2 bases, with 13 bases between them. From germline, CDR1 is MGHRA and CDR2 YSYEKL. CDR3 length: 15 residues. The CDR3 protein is CASSPRVELTDTQYF. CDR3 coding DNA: TGCGCCAGCAGCCCCAGGGTGGAACTCACAGATACGCAGTATTTT.

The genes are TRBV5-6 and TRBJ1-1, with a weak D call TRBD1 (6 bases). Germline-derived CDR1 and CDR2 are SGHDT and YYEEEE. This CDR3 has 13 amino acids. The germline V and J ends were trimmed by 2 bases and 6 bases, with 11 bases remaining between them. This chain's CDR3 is CASSFQGSAEAFF. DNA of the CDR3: TGTGCCAGCAGCTTTCAGGGGAGCGCTGAAGCTTTCTTT.

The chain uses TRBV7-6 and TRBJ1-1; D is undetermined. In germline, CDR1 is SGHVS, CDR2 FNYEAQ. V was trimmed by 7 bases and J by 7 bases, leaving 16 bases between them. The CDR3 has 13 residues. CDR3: CASTQGSHGEAFF. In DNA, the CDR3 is TGTGCCAGCACCCAAGGGAGTCACGGTGAAGCTTTCTTT. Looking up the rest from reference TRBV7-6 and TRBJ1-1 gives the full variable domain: GAGVSQSPRYKVTKRGQDVALRCDPISGHVSLYWYRQALGQGPEFLTYFNYEAQQDKSGLPNDRFSAERPEGSISTLTIQRTEQRDSAMYRCASTQGSHGEAFFGQGTRLTVV.

This CDR3 reads CASSLGQRETQYF. The CDR3 DNA reads TGCGCCAGCAGCTTGGGACAGAGAGAGACCCAGTACTTC. The chain employs TRBV5-1 and TRBJ2-5; D might be TRBD1 (5 bases). V gave up 0 bases and J gave up 4 bases, with 7 bases separating them. Germline V gene sequence: CDR1 SGHRS, CDR2 YFSETQ. The length of the CDR3 is 13 residues. Full variable domain (rest looked up from reference TRBV5-1 and TRBJ2-5): KAGVTQTPRYLIKTRGQQVTLSCSPISGHRSVSWYQQTPGQGLQFLFEYFSETQRNKGNFPGRFSGRQFSNSRSEMNVSTLELGDSALYLCASSLGQRETQYFGPGTRLLVL.

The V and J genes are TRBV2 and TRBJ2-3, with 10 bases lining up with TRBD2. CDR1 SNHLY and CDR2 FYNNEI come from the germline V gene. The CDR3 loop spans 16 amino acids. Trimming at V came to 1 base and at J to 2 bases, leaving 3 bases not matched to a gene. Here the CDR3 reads CASSEGAGGNTDTQYF. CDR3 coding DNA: TGTGCCAGCAGTGAAGGAGCGGGGGGGAACACAGATACGCAGTATTTT. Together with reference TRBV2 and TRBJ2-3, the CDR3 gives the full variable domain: EPEVTQTPSHQVTQMGQEVILRCVPISNHLYFYWYRQILGQKVEFLVSFYNNEISEKSEIFDDQFSVERPDGSNFTLKIRSTKLEDSAMYFCASSEGAGGNTDTQYFGPGTRLTVL.

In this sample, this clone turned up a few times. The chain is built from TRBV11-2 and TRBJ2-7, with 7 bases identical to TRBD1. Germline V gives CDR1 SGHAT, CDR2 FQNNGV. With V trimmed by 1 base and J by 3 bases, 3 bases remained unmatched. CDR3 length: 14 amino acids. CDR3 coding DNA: TGTGCCAGCAGCTTAGCACAGGGGATCTACGAGCAGTACTTC. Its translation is CASSLAQGIYEQYF. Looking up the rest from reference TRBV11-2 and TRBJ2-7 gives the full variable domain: EAGVAQSPRYKIIEKRQSVAFWCNPISGHATLYWYQQILGQGPKLLIQFQNNGVVDDSQLPKDRFSAERLKGVDSTLKIQPAKLEDSAVYLCASSLAQGIYEQYFGPGTRLTVT.

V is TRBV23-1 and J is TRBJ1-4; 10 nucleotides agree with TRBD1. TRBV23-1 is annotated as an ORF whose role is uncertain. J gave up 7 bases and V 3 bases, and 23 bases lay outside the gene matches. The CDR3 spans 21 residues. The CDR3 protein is CASSHPPRQGAPQYSGEKLFF. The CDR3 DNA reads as TGCGCCAGCAGTCACCCGCCCCGACAGGGGGCTCCCCAATACTCTGGTGAAAAACTGTTTTTT.

The CDR3 protein is CASSFTGGGYGYTF. The CDR3 DNA follows: TGTGCCAGTAGTTTCACAGGGGGCGGCTATGGCTACACCTTC. The rearrangement links TRBV19 to TRBJ1-2; TRBD1 matches at 9 bases. The V gene's germline CDR1 is LNHDA and CDR2 SQIVND (reference sequence). The CDR3 consists of 14 residues. V lost 5 bases to trimming and J lost 4 bases; unmatched junction nucleotides: 5.

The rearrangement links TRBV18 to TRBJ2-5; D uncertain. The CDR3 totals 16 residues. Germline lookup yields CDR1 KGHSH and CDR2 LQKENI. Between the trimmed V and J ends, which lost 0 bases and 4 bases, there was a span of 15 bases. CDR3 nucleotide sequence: TGTGCCAGCTCACCACCGTGGGGTAGCCAAGCAGAGACCCAGTACTTC. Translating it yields CASSPPWGSQAETQYF.

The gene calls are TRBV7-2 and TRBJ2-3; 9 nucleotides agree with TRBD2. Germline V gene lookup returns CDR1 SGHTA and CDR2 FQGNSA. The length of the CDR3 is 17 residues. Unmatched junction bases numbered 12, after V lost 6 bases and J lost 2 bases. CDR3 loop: CASRTSGGPGVTDTQYF. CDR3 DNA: TGTGCCAGCAGAACAAGCGGGGGGCCAGGAGTCACAGATACGCAGTATTTT. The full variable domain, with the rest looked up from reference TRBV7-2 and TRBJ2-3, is GAGVSQSPSNKVTEKGKDVELRCDPISGHTALYWYRQSLGQGLEFLIYFQGNSAPDKSGLPSDRFSAERTGGSVSTLTIQRTQQEDSAVYLCASRTSGGPGVTDTQYFGPGTRLTVL.

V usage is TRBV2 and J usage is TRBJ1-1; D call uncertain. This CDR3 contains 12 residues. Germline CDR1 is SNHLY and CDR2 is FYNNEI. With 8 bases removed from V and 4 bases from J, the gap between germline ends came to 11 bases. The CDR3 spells CASRREFTEAFF. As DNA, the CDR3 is TGTGCCAGCCGACGGGAATTCACTGAAGCTTTCTTT.

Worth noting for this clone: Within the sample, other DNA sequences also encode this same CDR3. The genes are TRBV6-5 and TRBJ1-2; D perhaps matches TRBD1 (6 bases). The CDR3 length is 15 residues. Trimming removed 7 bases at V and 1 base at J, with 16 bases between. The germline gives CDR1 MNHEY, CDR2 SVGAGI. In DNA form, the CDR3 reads TGTGCCAGCACCACGAGGGCAGGGGTTAACTATGGCTACACCTTC. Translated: CASTTRAGVNYGYTF.

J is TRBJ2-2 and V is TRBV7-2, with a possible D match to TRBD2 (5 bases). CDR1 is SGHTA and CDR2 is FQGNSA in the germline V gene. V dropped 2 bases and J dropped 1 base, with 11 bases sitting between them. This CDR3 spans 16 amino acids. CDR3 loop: CASSLQLAGNTGELFF. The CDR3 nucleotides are TGTGCCAGCAGCTTACAACTTGCGGGGAACACCGGGGAGCTGTTTTTT.

CDR3 nucleotides: TGCGCCAGCAGCTTGAACAGGGGCTATGGCTACACCTTC. This encodes CASSLNRGYGYTF. The chain links TRBV5-1 to TRBJ1-2; 7 bases fit TRBD1. The CDR3 sequence is 13 residues long. Germline CDR1 and CDR2: SGHRS and YFSETQ. After removal of 1 base from V and 4 bases from J, the junction contained 1 base not matched to a gene.

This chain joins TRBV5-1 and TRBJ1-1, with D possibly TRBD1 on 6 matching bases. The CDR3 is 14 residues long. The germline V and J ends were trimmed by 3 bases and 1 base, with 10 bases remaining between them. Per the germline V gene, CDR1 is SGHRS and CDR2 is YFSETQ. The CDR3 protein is CASSSQGRNTEAFF. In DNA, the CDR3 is TGCGCCAGCAGCTCACAGGGACGGAACACTGAAGCTTTCTTT.

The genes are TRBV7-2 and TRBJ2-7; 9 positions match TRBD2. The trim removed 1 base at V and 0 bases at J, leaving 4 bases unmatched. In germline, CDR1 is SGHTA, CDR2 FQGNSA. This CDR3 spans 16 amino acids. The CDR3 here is CASSLELAGSSYEQYF. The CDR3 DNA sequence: TGTGCCAGCAGCTTAGAACTAGCGGGCAGCTCCTACGAGCAGTACTTC.

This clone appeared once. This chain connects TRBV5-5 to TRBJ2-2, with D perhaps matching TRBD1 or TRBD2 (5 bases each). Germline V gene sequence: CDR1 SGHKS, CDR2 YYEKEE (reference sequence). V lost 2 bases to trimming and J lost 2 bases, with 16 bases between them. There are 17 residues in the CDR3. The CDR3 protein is CASSFSPGRTNTGELFF. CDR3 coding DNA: TGTGCCAGCAGCTTCTCCCCGGGACGGACTAACACCGGGGAGCTGTTTTTT.